The 5 T cell receptor beta chains below all came from one sample that was sequenced in a study of human T cells and chemical hapten exposure. The time point here: healthy volunteer bleed at 6 weeks. Researchers extracted total RNA from unfractionated whole blood. TCRdb redid the calling of the RACE reads with MiXCR, one entry per CDR3 protein. The profile covers some 65,000 distinct CDR3 sequences, with around 6.1% appearing a single time and 3% to 4% taken by the ten largest. The specimen sequenced was whole blood. Receptors were obtained from a female donor in good health. Some clones in this sample may be carry-over from other donors' samples.

This clonotype has a count of ten or more. The V call is TRBV6-2 or TRBV6-3, the J call TRBJ1-1, with D unclear. The V and J ends lost 6 bases and 1 base respectively, with 9 bases between them. This CDR3 comprises 13 residues. Per the germline V gene, CDR1 is MNHEY and CDR2 is SVGEGT. The CDR3 sequence: CASSSTENTEAFF. DNA of the CDR3: TGTGCCAGCAGCTCTACAGAGAACACTGAAGCTTTCTTT.

Many counts were recorded for this clonotype. The V call is TRBV7-9, the J call TRBJ2-3; TRBD2 agrees at 10 bases. Germline V lookup: CDR1 SEHNR, CDR2 FQNEAQ (reference sequence). The V and J ends lost 4 bases and 0 bases, in that order; junction bases with no gene match: 1. The CDR3 is 15 amino acids. CDR3 region: CASSSLAGSTDTQYF. The CDR3 DNA reads TGTGCCAGCAGCTCACTAGCGGGAAGCACAGATACGCAGTATTTT.

This clonotype was observed many times. The chain is built from TRBV28 and TRBJ1-1; 8 nucleotides agree with TRBD1. V lost 6 bases, J lost 1 base, and 10 bases stayed unmatched. This CDR3 contains 16 residues. Germline loops: CDR1 MDHEN, CDR2 SYDVKM. The CDR3 sequence is CASRLQGALENTEAFF. CDR3 nucleotides: TGTGCCAGCAGGCTCCAGGGGGCCTTAGAGAACACTGAAGCTTTCTTT.

The chain combines TRBV3-1 with TRBJ2-2, with 10 bases fitting TRBD2. Trimming at V came to 4 bases and at J to 4 bases, leaving 6 bases not matched to a gene. CDR1 LGHDT and CDR2 YNNKEL come from the germline V gene (reference sequence). The CDR3 runs 16 residues. The CDR3 bases are TGTGCCAGCAGCCGTGCGGGACTAGCGATCACCGGGGAGCTGTTTTTT. It yields the protein CASSRAGLAITGELFF.

This clonotype was counted at least ten times. J is TRBJ2-6 and V is TRBV27; TRBD1 agrees at 8 bases. J gave up 3 bases and V 4 bases, and 8 bases lay outside the gene matches. Germline CDR1 and CDR2: MNHEY and SMNVEV (reference sequence). The CDR3 runs 17 residues. CDR3: CASSSKTRGLGANVLTF. CDR3 nucleotide sequence: TGTGCCAGCAGTTCTAAGACCAGGGGGCTTGGGGCCAACGTCCTGACTTTC. Full variable domain (outside the CDR3, taken from reference TRBV27 and TRBJ2-6): EAQVTQNPRYLITVTGKKLTVTCSQNMNHEYMSWYRQDPGLGLRQIYYSMNVEVTDKGDVPEGYKVSRKEKRNFPLILESPSPNQTSLYFCASSSKTRGLGANVLTFGAGSRLTVL.